This TCR beta chain was captured by sequencing in a study of CD8 T cells in ankylosing spondylitis. Germline V gives CDR1 MGHRA, CDR2 YSYEKL. Trimming pared 1 base from V and 7 bases from J, leaving 5 bases between. This CDR3 region has 12 residues. Researchers built TCR beta libraries using quantitative 5'-RACE with molecular barcodes. TCRdb reprocessed the 5' RACE reads with MiXCR, giving one entry per CDR3 protein. The sample includes 150,000 to 200,000 distinct CDR3 sequences, roughly 18% of them seen just once. Findings and limits, study-wide: The authors reported significant enrichment of disease-linked clones in matched ankylosing spondylitis synovial fluid.

A word on this clonotype: The antigen is not known.

The TCR sequence derives from a male donor between 5 and 29 years old with ankylosing spondylitis or in good health (not recorded which). Sequencing used blood, either unsorted or a sorted T cell fraction (not recorded which). The chain links TRBV4-1 to TRBJ2-1; D call uncertain. The CDR3 loop reads CASSQVKNEQFF. The DNA for the CDR3 is TGCGCCAGCAGCCAAGTCAAGAATGAGCAGTTCTTC.